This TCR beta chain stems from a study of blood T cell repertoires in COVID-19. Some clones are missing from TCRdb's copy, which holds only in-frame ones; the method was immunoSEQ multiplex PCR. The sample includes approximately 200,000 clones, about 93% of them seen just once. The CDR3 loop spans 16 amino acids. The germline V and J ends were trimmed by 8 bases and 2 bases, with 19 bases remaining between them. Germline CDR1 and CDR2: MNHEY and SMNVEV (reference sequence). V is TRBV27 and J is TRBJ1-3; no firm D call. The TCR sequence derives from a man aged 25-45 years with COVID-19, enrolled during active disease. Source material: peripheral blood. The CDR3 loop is CASARGSTATGNTIYF. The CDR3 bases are TGTGCCAGCGCCCGTGGTTCCACAGCTACTGGAAACACCATATATTTT.